This T cell receptor (beta chain) was found in a study of shared clonotypes between healthy human individuals. Study-wide points: Having only a few donors restricted how much genetic and exposure-history diversity was captured. Though the depth was large, rarefaction showed that sorted-subset sequencing was incomplete.

CD45RA+ naive and CD45RA-negative memory subsets were separated from CD4+ cells. Per the germline V gene, CDR1 is SGHRS and CDR2 is YFSETQ. The CDR3 runs 14 residues. Each cell subset's genomic DNA was divided evenly among several immunoSEQ plates. The method was immunoSEQ multiplex PCR; TCRdb's version includes in-frame clones alone and lacks a portion of them. The sample includes some 550,000 clones, 95% to 98% of them seen just once. Comment on this clone: The antigen is unknown.

The clonotype was recovered from a woman in her thirties in good health. The sequenced sample consisted of naive CD4+ T cells sorted from blood. The subset denotes: CD45RA+ positively selected. The V gene is TRBV5-1, the J gene TRBJ2-5, with D possibly being TRBD2 (5 bases). The better agreement between TRBJ2-7 and the DNA end casts doubt on the J call. CDR3: CASSLAVGVDEQYF. The CDR3 DNA follows: TGCGCCAGCAGCTTGGCGGTGGGAGTGGACGAGCAGTACTTC.